This T cell receptor (beta chain) was captured in a study of cytomegalovirus exposure and HLA in healthy donors. Study findings and constraints: Later, an analysis found that TCR clusters from the first cohort tended to co-occur in the roughly 110 validation repertoires. Cytomegalovirus-associated TCR beta chains were listed, numbering some 180. A few CMV-associated chains were confirmed in vitro to be specific for CMV antigens.

Of note for this clone: Antigen specificity is unknown.

Sequenced by immunoSEQ multiplex PCR; TCRdb stores in-frame clones only, minus some. Of tens of thousands of clones listed, approximately 94% are singletons. Germline V gene sequence: CDR1 MDHEN, CDR2 SYDVKM. Trimming at V came to 5 bases and at J to 7 bases, leaving 8 bases not matched to a gene. This CDR3 comprises 14 residues. This TCR was sampled from a woman aged 18-30 years in good health and CMV-seropositive. The sequencing sample was made of PBMCs. The V gene is TRBV28, the J gene TRBJ2-5; TRBD2 matches 9 bases. CDR3 nucleotide sequence: TGTGCCAGCAGTAGGGCGGGAGGGCCCGGGACCCAGTACTTC. Translating gives CASSRAGGPGTQYF.